Listed below are T cell receptor beta chains from one sample, sequenced in a study of CD8+CD57+ T cells in acquired aplastic anemia. TCRdb redid the calling of the reads with MiXCR, one entry per CDR3 protein. The sample includes around 200,000 distinct CDR3 sequences, less than 65% seen only once; the top ten take 16%. The sequencing sample was made of sorted CD4+, CD8+, or CD8+CD57+ T cells (not recorded which) from PBMCs. The receptor set was obtained from a human donor in good health, serving as a control. Both conserved end residues are trimmed from each CDR3. The order of the fields is J gene, V gene, CDR3 protein.

j_call: TRBJ2-1
v_call: TRBV3-1
cdr3_aa: ASSQGLAGVNEQF

j_call: TRBJ2-3
v_call: TRBV4-2
cdr3_aa: ASSQASTDTQY

j_call: TRBJ2-7
v_call: TRBV9
cdr3_aa: ASSTPGTGDHEQY

j_call: TRBJ2-3
v_call: TRBV7-9
cdr3_aa: ASSWASSSTDTQY

j_call: TRBJ2-7
v_call: TRBV7-4
cdr3_aa: ASSPSRGGYEQY

j_call: TRBJ1-5
v_call: TRBV19
cdr3_aa: ASSIGQDNQPQH

j_call: TRBJ2-5
v_call: TRBV7-7
cdr3_aa: ASSRTRQGAQY

j_call: TRBJ2-6
v_call: TRBV15
cdr3_aa: ATRDRAGANVLT

j_call: TRBJ2-3
v_call: TRBV20-1
cdr3_aa: SALLAGGPNTQY

j_call: TRBJ1-2
v_call: TRBV7-2
cdr3_aa: ASTQTGYGYT

j_call: TRBJ2-1
v_call: TRBV7-2
cdr3_aa: ASSSGTGPYNEQF

j_call: TRBJ1-1
v_call: TRBV11-3
cdr3_aa: ASSQDGPNTEAF

j_call: TRBJ1-2
v_call: TRBV19
cdr3_aa: ASRPGTGGGYGYT

j_call: TRBJ1-5
v_call: TRBV5-1
cdr3_aa: ASSTDRDVDQPQH

j_call: TRBJ2-7
v_call: TRBV7-8
cdr3_aa: ASSGWAGGAFYEQY

j_call: TRBJ2-5
v_call: TRBV7-3
cdr3_aa: ASSRGVGETQY

j_call: TRBJ1-2
v_call: TRBV5-5
cdr3_aa: ASSLGLAGGYT

j_call: TRBJ1-6
v_call: TRBV20-1
cdr3_aa: SARRTGGSPLH

j_call: TRBJ1-1
v_call: TRBV5-1
cdr3_aa: ASSAGQARDTEAF

j_call: TRBJ2-7
v_call: TRBV9
cdr3_aa: ASSVALAGDYEQY

j_call: TRBJ1-1
v_call: TRBV19
cdr3_aa: ASTVRTGFTEAF

j_call: TRBJ2-7
v_call: TRBV5-4
cdr3_aa: ASSVSGSYEQY

j_call: TRBJ1-4
v_call: TRBV29-1
cdr3_aa: SVTGTDEKLF

j_call: TRBJ2-3
v_call: TRBV7-2
cdr3_aa: ASSPSISSTDTQY

j_call: TRBJ2-7
v_call: TRBV2
cdr3_aa: ASDTGTGGSYEQY

j_call: TRBJ1-1
v_call: TRBV6-2/TRBV6-3
cdr3_aa: ASSPRWTKDTEAF

j_call: TRBJ1-1
v_call: TRBV27
cdr3_aa: ASRPRFMNTEAF

j_call: TRBJ2-7
v_call: TRBV10-2
cdr3_aa: ASNAGTGGGGGQY

j_call: TRBJ1-2
v_call: TRBV6-1
cdr3_aa: ASRRDREDGYT

j_call: TRBJ1-1
v_call: TRBV7-2
cdr3_aa: ASSLVRGAF

j_call: TRBJ1-5
v_call: TRBV3-1
cdr3_aa: ASSQTGGDQPQH

j_call: TRBJ1-2
v_call: TRBV16
cdr3_aa: ASSQAPETDTLHGYT

j_call: TRBJ2-1
v_call: TRBV5-1
cdr3_aa: ASSAGSFYEQF

j_call: TRBJ2-3
v_call: TRBV5-1
cdr3_aa: ASSSGTFSTDTQY

j_call: TRBJ2-3
v_call: TRBV5-1
cdr3_aa: ASSPGTGTTDTQY

j_call: TRBJ2-7
v_call: TRBV3-1
cdr3_aa: ASSSTSGGLSGEQY

j_call: TRBJ2-7
v_call: TRBV5-5
cdr3_aa: ASSLREGEQY

j_call: TRBJ2-5
v_call: TRBV7-2
cdr3_aa: ASSWFEQNQETQY

j_call: TRBJ2-2
v_call: TRBV10-3
cdr3_aa: AISTYGGQITGELF

j_call: TRBJ2-1
v_call: TRBV7-9
cdr3_aa: ASSLGQEHKIEQF

j_call: TRBJ2-3
v_call: TRBV5-1
cdr3_aa: ASSWGQVDTQY

j_call: TRBJ2-7
v_call: TRBV6-1
cdr3_aa: ATTDRGIPYEQY

j_call: TRBJ2-7
v_call: TRBV9
cdr3_aa: ASSRLAGGLYEQY

j_call: TRBJ1-2
v_call: TRBV20-1
cdr3_aa: SARQGGNYGYT

j_call: TRBJ1-2
v_call: TRBV10-3
cdr3_aa: AISGTGELSYGYT

j_call: TRBJ2-5
v_call: TRBV7-3
cdr3_aa: ASSLGTGETQY

j_call: TRBJ2-7
v_call: TRBV3-1
cdr3_aa: ASSLGGHEQY

j_call: TRBJ2-7
v_call: TRBV7-2
cdr3_aa: ASSAGLKQY

j_call: TRBJ1-5
v_call: TRBV7-8
cdr3_aa: ASSLVGRNSNQPQH